Listed here are 20 T cell receptor beta chains from one sample, sequenced in a study of blood T cell repertoires in COVID-19 (dated by TCRdb to 2018 to 2021). Receptor amplification or capture employed the immunoSEQ multiplex PCR assay. Sourced from immuneACCESS, this table was stored by TCRdb with only in-frame sequences that have V and J called. A share of the clones is absent; for the studies checked, an unresolved V gene accounts for under half, and the remainder has no known explanation. The sample table lists roughly 80,000 clones, about 91% of them with a count of one. 6% to 7.5% of the sample is in the top ten clones. Material: peripheral blood. All receptors derive from a woman older than 75 with acute or convalescent COVID-19.

The V call is TRBV4-3, the J call TRBJ2-2; 7 nucleotides match TRBD2. The CDR3 spans 15 residues. The germline gives CDR1 LGHNA, CDR2 YSLEER. The V gene end was trimmed by 8 bases and the J gene end by 7 bases; junction bases not matched to a gene: 13. Here the CDR3 DNA reads TGCGCCAGCCGCCTCCAAGCAGGGAGGGGCGGGGAGCTGTTTTTT. Residues: CASRLQAGRGGELFF.

The chain is built from TRBV7-2 and TRBJ2-1; 16 nucleotides agree with TRBD2. V shed 9 bases, J shed 7 bases, and the junction held 15 bases outside the gene matches. CDR3 length: 18 amino acids. Germline CDR1 SGHTA, CDR2 FQGNSA. CDR3 DNA: TGTGCCAGTCTTCCGGGACTAGCGGGGGGGCTTAGAATAAATGAGCAGTTCTTC. It translates to CASLPGLAGGLRINEQFF.

The rearrangement joins TRBV7-2 to TRBJ1-5; D is uncertain. CDR3 size: 14 residues. Germline V lookup: CDR1 SGHTA, CDR2 FQGNSA. The V end was cut by 5 bases, the J end by 7 bases, with 15 bases between. The CDR3 loop reads CASSTGEGGQPQHF. The DNA of the CDR3 is TGTGCCAGCAGCACGGGAGAGGGCGGCCAGCCCCAGCATTTT.

The chain combines TRBV27 with TRBJ1-2; TRBD1 matches 7 bases. After removal of 7 bases from V and 7 bases from J, the junction contained 12 bases not matched to a gene. The germline V gene has CDR1 MNHEY and CDR2 SMNVEV (reference sequence). The CDR3 runs 14 residues. This chain's CDR3 is CASTRTGLTTGYTF. The CDR3 DNA is TGTGCCAGCACCCGGACAGGCCTTACTACTGGCTACACCTTC.

This chain links TRBV3-1 (or the pseudogene TRBV3-2) with TRBJ2-2, with TRBD2 matching over 13 bases. With 1 base clipped from V and 5 bases from J, the junction kept 1 base outside the gene matches. Germline values: CDR1 LGHDT, CDR2 YNNKEL (reference sequence). This CDR3 comprises 16 residues. This chain's CDR3 is CASSQAGLAGTGELFF. In DNA, the CDR3 is TGTGCCAGCAGCCAAGCGGGACTAGCGGGAACCGGGGAGCTGTTTTTT.

This clone was detected once. The J gene is TRBJ1-1, the V gene TRBV19; TRBD1 aligns across 7 bases. V lost 8 bases, J lost 3 bases, and 3 bases stayed unmatched. Germline V gene sequence: CDR1 LNHDA, CDR2 SQIVND (reference sequence). The CDR3 is 12 amino acids. The CDR3 here is CASADRDTEAFF. In nucleotides, the CDR3 is TGTGCCAGTGCTGACAGGGACACTGAAGCTTTCTTT.

The rearrangement links TRBV6-5 to TRBJ2-1, with a possible D match to TRBD2 (6 bases). Germline CDR1 and CDR2: MNHEY and SVGAGI. The V end lost 6 bases, the J end lost 4 bases, and 13 bases lay between the germline ends. This CDR3 is built from 14 residues. The DNA for the CDR3 is TGTGCCAGCAGAAGGGCGGGGAATTACAATGAGCAGTTCTTC. It translates to CASRRAGNYNEQFF.

The chain is built from TRBV28 and TRBJ2-7; 14 bases are a match to TRBD2. V dropped 4 bases and J dropped 1; count of bases not matched to a gene: 6. The CDR3 sequence is 17 residues long. Germline V lookup: CDR1 MDHEN, CDR2 SYDVKM. Here the CDR3 DNA reads TGTGCCAGCAGTTCTCCCGGGACTAGCGGGGGATCCTACGAGCAGTACTTC. It encodes CASSSPGTSGGSYEQYF.

This clone was seen only a few times. V gene TRBV7-2 combines with J gene TRBJ2-3, with D maybe TRBD2 (5 bases). V was shortened by 3 bases and J by 1 base, with 8 bases between the two germline ends. The CDR3 covers 14 residues. From germline, CDR1 is SGHTA and CDR2 FQGNSA. CDR3 DNA sequence: TGTGCCAGCAGCTTGGACGGGGGCACAGATACGCAGTATTTT. It codes for CASSLDGGTDTQYF.

CDR3 loop: CASTLGQLYNEQFF. The CDR3 DNA is TGTGCCAGCACCTTAGGACAGCTTTACAATGAGCAGTTCTTC. The chain combines TRBV5-4 with TRBJ2-1, with D possibly matching TRBD1 (6 bases). V was cut by 6 bases and J by 4 bases, with 14 bases left in between. Per germline, CDR1 SGHNT and CDR2 YYREEE (reference sequence). The CDR3 length is 14 residues.

The chain links TRBV7-8 to TRBJ1-5; 9 bases fit TRBD1. The CDR3 consists of 16 residues. The germline V gene encodes CDR1 SGHVS and CDR2 FQNEAQ. V was clipped by 4 bases and J by 5 bases; unmatched bases: 9. The chain's CDR3 is CASSSSDRGRYQPQHF. The CDR3 DNA reads TGTGCCAGCAGCTCGTCCGACAGGGGGAGATATCAGCCCCAGCATTTT.

J is TRBJ2-2 and V is TRBV6-1; D is unresolved. V was shortened by 2 bases and J by 7 bases, with 11 bases between the two germline ends. Germline V gene sequence: CDR1 MNHNS, CDR2 SASEGT. This CDR3 comprises 14 residues. Here the CDR3 reads CASSEQDFGGELFF. The DNA of the CDR3 is TGTGCCAGCAGTGAACAGGATTTTGGCGGGGAGCTGTTTTTT.

J is TRBJ2-7 and V is TRBV5-8; D remains unclear. The CDR3 is 13 amino acids. Germline CDR1 SGHTS, CDR2 YDEGEE. The V and J ends lost 1 base and 4 bases respectively, with 9 bases between them. The CDR3 coding sequence is TGTGCCAGCAGCTTGCGAGCGTCTTACGAGCAGTACTTC. Protein: CASSLRASYEQYF.

The CDR3 protein is CASTDRQGDGYTF. The DNA for the CDR3 is TGTGCCAGCACCGATCGACAGGGCGATGGCTACACCTTC. The J gene is TRBJ1-2, the V gene TRBV28; 7 nucleotides agree with TRBD1. The trim removed 7 bases at V and 6 bases at J, leaving 8 bases unmatched. This CDR3 comprises 13 residues. CDR1 MDHEN and CDR2 SYDVKM come from the germline V gene.

The V gene is TRBV7-9, the J gene TRBJ1-1; D unresolved. V was clipped by 5 bases and J by 0 bases, with 10 bases between them. CDR3 length: 14 amino acids. Germline CDR1 is SEHNR and CDR2 is FQNEAQ (reference sequence). The CDR3 region is CASSPFLVNTEAFF. CDR3 in DNA: TGTGCCAGCAGCCCCTTTCTCGTGAACACTGAAGCTTTCTTT.

V usage is TRBV30 and J usage is TRBJ1-6; 9 nucleotides agree with TRBD1. This CDR3 is 14 amino acids long. V lost 3 bases, J lost 8 bases, and 5 bases stayed unmatched. Germline V gene lookup returns CDR1 GTSNPN and CDR2 SVGIG (reference sequence). CDR3 in amino acids: CAWRDRGVYSPLHF. For the CDR3, the DNA is TGTGCCTGGAGGGACAGGGGAGTTTATTCACCCCTCCACTTT.

This clone was picked up one time. The chain couples TRBV7-8 to TRBJ1-1; 8 bases align to TRBD1. Germline V CDR1 and CDR2: SGHVS, FQNEAQ. J gave up 10 bases and V 0 bases, and 4 bases lay outside the gene matches. The CDR3 runs to 13 residues. The CDR3 DNA sequence: TGTGCCAGCAGCTTAGCGGGACAGGAGGGAGCTTTCTTT. This gives the protein CASSLAGQEGAFF.

This chain uses TRBV9 with TRBJ1-6; D perhaps matches TRBD1 (5 bases). Trimming pared 0 bases from V and 8 bases from J, leaving 15 bases between. The CDR3 has 16 amino acids. Germline CDR1 is SGDLS and CDR2 is YYNGEE. In DNA form, the CDR3 reads TGTGCCAGCAGCGTAGAGTGGCAGGGCGTGGATTCACCCCTCCACTTT. This codes for CASSVEWQGVDSPLHF.

This sequence joins TRBV18 and TRBJ2-5, with 8 positions matching TRBD2. The J segment lost 3 bases and the V segment lost 1 base, leaving 4 bases of the junction unmatched. Germline loops: CDR1 KGHSH, CDR2 LQKENI. This CDR3 is 15 amino acids long. The CDR3 sequence: CASSPRGSGEETQYF. The CDR3 region has the DNA TGTGCCAGCTCACCACGGGGTAGCGGGGAAGAGACCCAGTACTTC.

This chain connects TRBV11-2 to TRBJ2-5; 7 bases match TRBD1. Germline CDR1 and CDR2: SGHAT and FQNNGV. The junction had 8 bases not matched to a gene; V was cut back by 5 bases and J by 5 bases. This CDR3 is built from 14 residues. The DNA for the CDR3 is TGTGCCAGCAGCGACAACAGGGGATCGGAGACCCAGTACTTC. It encodes CASSDNRGSETQYF.